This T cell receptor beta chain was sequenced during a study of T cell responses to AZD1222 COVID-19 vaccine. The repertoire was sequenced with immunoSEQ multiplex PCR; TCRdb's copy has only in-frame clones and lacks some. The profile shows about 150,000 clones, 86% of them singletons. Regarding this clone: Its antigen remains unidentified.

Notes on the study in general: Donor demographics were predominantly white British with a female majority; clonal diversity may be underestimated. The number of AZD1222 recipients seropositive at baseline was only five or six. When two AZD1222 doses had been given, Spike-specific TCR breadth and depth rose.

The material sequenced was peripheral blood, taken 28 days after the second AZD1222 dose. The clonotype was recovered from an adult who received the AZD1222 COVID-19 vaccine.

CDR3 nucleotide sequence: TGTGCCAGCAGTGGACAGGGTGACACTGAAGCTTTCTTT. This encodes CASSGQGDTEAFF. The chain uses TRBV27 and TRBJ1-1, with TRBD1 identical over 8 bases. Germline V lookup: CDR1 MNHEY, CDR2 SMNVEV (reference sequence). The CDR3 has 13 amino acids. J gave up 3 bases and V 5 bases, and 2 bases lay outside the gene matches.